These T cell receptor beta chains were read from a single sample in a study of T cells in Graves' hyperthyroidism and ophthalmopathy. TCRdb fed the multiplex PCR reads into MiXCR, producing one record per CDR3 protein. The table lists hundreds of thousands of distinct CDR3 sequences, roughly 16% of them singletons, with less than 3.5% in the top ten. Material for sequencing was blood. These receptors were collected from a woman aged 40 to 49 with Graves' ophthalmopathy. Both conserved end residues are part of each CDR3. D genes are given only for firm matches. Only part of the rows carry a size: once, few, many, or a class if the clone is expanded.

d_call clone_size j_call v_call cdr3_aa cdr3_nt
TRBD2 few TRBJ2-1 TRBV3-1 CASSQGGTIYNEQFF TGTGCCAGCAGCCAAGGGGGGACTATCTACAATGAGCAGTTCTTC
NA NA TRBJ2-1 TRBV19 CASSIVRYNEQFF TGTGCCAGTAGTATTGTACGGTACAATGAGCAGTTCTTC
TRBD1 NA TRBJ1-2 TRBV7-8 CASSPQGAALYGYTF TGTGCCAGCAGCCCCCAGGGGGCGGCCCTCTACGGCTACACCTTC
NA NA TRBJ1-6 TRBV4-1 CASSQAVQNYNSPLHF TGCGCCAGCAGCCAAGCAGTACAAAACTATAATTCACCCCTCCACTTT
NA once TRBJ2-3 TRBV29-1 CSVTNPVNTQYF TGCAGCGTGACGAATCCGGTCAATACGCAGTATTTT
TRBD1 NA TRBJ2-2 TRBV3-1 CASSLAGTGAGELFF TGTGCCAGCAGCCTTGCGGGGACAGGCGCCGGGGAGCTGTTTTTT
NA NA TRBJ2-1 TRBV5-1 CASRFGPNNEQFF TGCGCCAGCAGATTTGGCCCTAACAATGAGCAGTTCTTC
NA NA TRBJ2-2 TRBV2 CASSEARGRAGELFF TGTGCCAGCAGTGAAGCCCGGGGGCGGGCCGGGGAGCTGTTTTTT
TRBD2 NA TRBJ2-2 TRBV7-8 CASSQVFQRGFSTGELFF TGTGCCAGCAGCCAAGTGTTCCAGCGGGGGTTCAGCACCGGGGAGCTGTTTTTT
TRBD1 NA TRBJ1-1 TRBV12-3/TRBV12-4 CASLDRAPEAFF TGTGCCAGCCTCGACAGGGCTCCTGAAGCTTTCTTT
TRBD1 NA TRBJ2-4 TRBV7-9 CASSFASGTDRNIQYF TGTGCCAGCAGCTTCGCCTCCGGGACAGATAGAAACATTCAGTACTTC
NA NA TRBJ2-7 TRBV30 CAWSVTGTRHEQYF TGTGCCTGGAGTGTGACGGGTACAAGGCACGAGCAGTACTTC
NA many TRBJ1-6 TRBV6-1 CASSYLPGTTGSPLHF TGTGCCAGCAGTTACTTACCAGGGACCACGGGTTCACCCCTCCACTTT
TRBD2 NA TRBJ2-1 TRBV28 CASSWASGIYNEQFF TGTGCCAGCAGTTGGGCTAGCGGGATTTACAATGAGCAGTTCTTC
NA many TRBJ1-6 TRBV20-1 CSARKGRDNSPLHF TGCAGTGCTCGAAAAGGACGAGATAATTCACCCCTCCACTTT
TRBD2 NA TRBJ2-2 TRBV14 CASSQDRLAGSTGELFF TGTGCCAGCAGCCAAGATCGCCTAGCGGGGAGCACCGGGGAGCTGTTTTTT
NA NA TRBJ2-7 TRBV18 CASSHSPLRSSYEQYF TGTGCCAGCTCACACTCCCCCCTCCGATCCTCCTACGAGCAGTACTTC
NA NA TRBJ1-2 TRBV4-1 CASSRPGVHYGYTF TGCGCCAGCAGCCGACCCGGGGTGCACTATGGCTACACCTTC
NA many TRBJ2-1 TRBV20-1 CSARGLSTYNEQFF TGCAGTGCTAGGGGGTTAAGCACCTACAATGAGCAGTTCTTC
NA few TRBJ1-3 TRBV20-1 CSARGPGTASGNTIYF TGCAGTGCTAGAGGTCCCGGGACTGCCTCTGGAAACACCATATATTTT
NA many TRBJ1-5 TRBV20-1 CSAATGGNQPQHF TGCAGTGCTGCCACGGGTGGCAATCAGCCCCAGCATTTT
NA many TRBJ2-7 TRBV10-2 CASSEDRQNYEQYF TGCGCCAGCAGTGAGGATCGACAGAACTACGAGCAGTACTTC
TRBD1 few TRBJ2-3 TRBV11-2 CASSLDLGRGRSVDTQYF TGTGCCAGCAGCTTAGATCTAGGCAGGGGGCGCTCAGTAGATACGCAGTATTTT
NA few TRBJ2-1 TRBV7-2 CASSRAGTIKEQFF TGTGCCAGCAGCCGGGCCGGGACGATCAAGGAGCAGTTCTTC
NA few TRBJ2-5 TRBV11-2 CASSLLRQLNQETQYF TGTGCCAGCAGTTTACTCCGCCAGCTGAACCAAGAGACCCAGTACTTC
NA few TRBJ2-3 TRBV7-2 CASSLSRPDTQYF TGTGCCAGCAGCTTATCCCGGCCAGATACGCAGTATTTT
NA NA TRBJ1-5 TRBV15 CATSGSSSNQPQHF TGTGCCACCAGCGGGTCTTCTAGCAATCAGCCCCAGCATTTT
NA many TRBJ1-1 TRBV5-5 CASSLGARSMNTEAFF TGTGCCAGCAGCTTGGGGGCCAGGTCCATGAACACTGAAGCTTTCTTT
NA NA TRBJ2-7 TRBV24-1 CAPPYEQYF TGTGCCCCCCCCTACGAGCAGTACTTC
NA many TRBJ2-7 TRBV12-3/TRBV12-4 CASSPRTVSYEQYF TGTGCCAGCAGTCCCCGGACGGTCTCCTACGAGCAGTACTTC
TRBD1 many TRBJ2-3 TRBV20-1 CSAQGGGQGIDTQYF TGCAGTGCCCAGGGGGGCGGACAGGGTATAGATACGCAGTATTTT
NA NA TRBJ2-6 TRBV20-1 CSARNWANVLTF TGCAGTGCCCGCAACTGGGCCAACGTCCTGACTTTC
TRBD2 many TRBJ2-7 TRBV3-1 CASSPAGTSSFEQYF TGTGCCAGCAGCCCCGCCGGGACTAGCTCCTTTGAGCAGTACTTC
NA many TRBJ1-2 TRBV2 CASRDNYGYTF TGTGCCAGCAGGGACAACTATGGCTACACCTTC
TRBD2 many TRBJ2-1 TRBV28 CASSSRGLAAYNEQFF TGTGCCAGCAGTTCCCGGGGACTAGCGGCCTACAATGAGCAGTTCTTC
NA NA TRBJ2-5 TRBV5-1 CASSPIQGKQETQYF TGCGCCAGCAGCCCCATCCAGGGTAAACAAGAGACCCAGTACTTC
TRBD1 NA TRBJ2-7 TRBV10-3 CAIRPGQGSDEQYF TGTGCCATCAGGCCGGGACAGGGGTCCGACGAGCAGTACTTC
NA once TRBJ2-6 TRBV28 CASMDVSYSGANVLTF TGTGCCAGCATGGACGTCTCGTACTCTGGGGCCAACGTCCTGACTTTC
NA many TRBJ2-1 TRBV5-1 CASSLEYSGLYNEQFF TGCGCCAGCAGCTTGGAATACTCCGGTCTCTACAATGAGCAGTTCTTC
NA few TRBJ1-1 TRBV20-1 CSARDDGTTQAFF TGCAGTGCTAGAGATGACGGTACGACCCAAGCTTTCTTT
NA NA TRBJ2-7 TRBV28 CASRIGGTAYEQYF TGTGCCAGCAGAATAGGGGGAACTGCCTACGAGCAGTACTTC
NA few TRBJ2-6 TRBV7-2 CASSLDSGRVSGANVLTF TGTGCCAGCAGCTTAGATAGCGGACGGGTCTCTGGGGCCAACGTCCTGACTTTC
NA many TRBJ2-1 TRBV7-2 CASSSRFRGTLYNEQFF TGTGCCAGCAGCTCACGATTTCGGGGGACCCTCTACAATGAGCAGTTCTTC
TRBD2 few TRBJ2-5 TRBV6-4 CASSDGTSLETQYF TGTGCCAGCAGTGACGGGACTAGTTTAGAGACCCAGTACTTC
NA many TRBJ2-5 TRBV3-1 CASSQEGIEETQYF TGTGCCAGCAGCCAAGAAGGTATTGAGGAGACCCAGTACTTC
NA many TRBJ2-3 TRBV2 CASSPGRSDTQYF TGTGCCAGCAGTCCTGGACGGTCTGATACGCAGTATTTT
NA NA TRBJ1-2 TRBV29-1 CSVLGEDGGYTF TGCAGCGTGCTGGGGGAGGACGGGGGCTACACCTTC
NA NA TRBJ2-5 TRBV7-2 CASSQSGGRVEETQYF TGTGCCAGCAGCCAAAGCGGAGGCCGGGTCGAAGAGACCCAGTACTTC
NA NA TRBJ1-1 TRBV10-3 CAIRDSDSTEAFF TGTGCCATCAGGGACAGCGACTCCACTGAAGCTTTCTTT
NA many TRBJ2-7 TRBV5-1 CASSSGIEQYF TGCGCCAGCAGCTCAGGAATTGAGCAGTACTTC
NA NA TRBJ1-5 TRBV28 CATSSQGGYQPQHF TGTGCCACTAGCAGTCAGGGAGGTTATCAGCCCCAGCATTTT
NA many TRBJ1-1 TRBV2 CASTLRGHTEAFF TGTGCCAGCACGCTTAGGGGCCACACTGAAGCTTTCTTT
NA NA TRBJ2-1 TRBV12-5 CASGFGALGNEQFF TGTGCTAGTGGTTTTGGGGCTCTAGGGAATGAGCAGTTCTTC
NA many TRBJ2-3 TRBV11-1 CASSPSQTGQYF TGTGCCAGCAGCCCGTCTCAGACAGGGCAGTATTTT
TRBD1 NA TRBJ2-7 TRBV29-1 CSPDLRDRVPPSYEQYF TGCAGCCCAGATTTACGGGACAGGGTCCCTCCTTCCTACGAGCAGTACTTC
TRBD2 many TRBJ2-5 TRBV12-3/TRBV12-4 CASRVAGAPSQETQYF TGTGCCAGCAGGGTAGCGGGAGCGCCCTCCCAAGAGACCCAGTACTTC
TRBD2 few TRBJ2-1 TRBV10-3 CAISGGGGKPQQFF TGTGCCATCAGTGGGGGCGGGGGGAAACCTCAGCAGTTCTTC
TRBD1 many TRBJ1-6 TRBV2 CASSEDRVGSPLHF TGTGCCAGCAGCGAAGACAGGGTCGGGTCACCCCTCCACTTT
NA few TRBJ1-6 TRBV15 CATSESAENSPLHF TGTGCCACCAGCGAATCGGCTGAGAATTCACCCCTCCACTTT